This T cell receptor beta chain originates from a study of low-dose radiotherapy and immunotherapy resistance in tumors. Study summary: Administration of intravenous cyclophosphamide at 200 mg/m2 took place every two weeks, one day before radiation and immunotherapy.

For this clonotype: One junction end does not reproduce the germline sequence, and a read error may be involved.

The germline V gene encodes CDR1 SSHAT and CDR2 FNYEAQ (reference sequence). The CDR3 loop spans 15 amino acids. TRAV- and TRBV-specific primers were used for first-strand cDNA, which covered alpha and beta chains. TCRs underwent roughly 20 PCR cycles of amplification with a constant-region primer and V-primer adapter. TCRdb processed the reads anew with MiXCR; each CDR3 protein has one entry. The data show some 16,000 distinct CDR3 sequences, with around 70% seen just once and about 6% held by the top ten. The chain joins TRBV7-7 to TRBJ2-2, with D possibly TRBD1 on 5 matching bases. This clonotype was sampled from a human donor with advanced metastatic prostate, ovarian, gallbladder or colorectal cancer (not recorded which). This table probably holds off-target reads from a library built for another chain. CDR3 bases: TGTGCTAGCAGCTTACAGGCTGGGTCAGCCGGGGAGCTGTTTTTT. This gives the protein CASSLQAGSAGELFF.